The 25 T cell receptor beta chains reported below all come from one sample, sequenced in a study of read filtering for tumor transcriptome and immune sequencing. The library was built from 400 ng RNA with molecular barcoded adaptors for alpha/delta and beta/gamma chains. TCRdb used MiXCR to reprocess the reads, holding one entry per CDR3 protein. The data hold 50,000 or so distinct CDR3 sequences, with approximately 13% observed a single time. The specimen was a population of CD138-negative cells sorted from bone marrow. These receptors all stem from a donor at least 40 years old with multiple myeloma.

As to this clonotype: A read error may explain this, as a much larger clone is one base away. The chain is built from TRBV2 and TRBJ2-7; 11 bases agree with TRBD2. The CDR3 spans 13 residues. Germline V lookup: CDR1 SNHLY, CDR2 FYNNEI. The CDR3 coding sequence is TGTGCCAGCTCGGCCGCTAGCGGGGGGCCCCGACACTTC. It is translated as CASSAASGGPRHF.

This clonotype was detected many times. The chain has TRBV30 and TRBJ1-3; D gene unclear. Germline V gene data show CDR1 as GTSNPN and CDR2 as SVGIG (reference sequence). CDR3 length equals 14 residues. V lost 2 bases, J lost 3 bases, and 11 bases lay in between. Here the CDR3 DNA reads TGTGCCTGGAGTCGAGGTGTAGATGGAAACACCATATATTTT. Residues: CAWSRGVDGNTIYF.

This clonotype showed up many times. This chain uses TRBV29-1 with TRBJ2-5; TRBD2 aligns across 8 bases. The trim removed 4 bases at V and 4 bases at J, leaving 5 bases unmatched. Germline CDR1 reads SQVTM; CDR2 reads ANQGSEA. The CDR3 totals 13 residues. The CDR3 loop is CSVAGTRRETQYF. The CDR3 DNA follows: TGCAGCGTTGCCGGGACTAGGAGAGAGACCCAGTACTTC.

This clonotype was observed many times. V is TRBV5-1 and J is TRBJ2-2; 8 bases fit TRBD1. This CDR3 comprises 17 residues. Germline CDR1 is SGHRS and CDR2 is YFSETQ. With 2 bases clipped from V and 0 bases from J, the junction kept 6 bases outside the gene matches. The CDR3 DNA reads as TGCGCCAGCAGCTTCCGCCAGGGACAGGCGAACACCGGGGAGCTGTTTTTT. Encoded protein: CASSFRQGQANTGELFF.

This clonotype showed up many times. The genes are TRBV4-2 and TRBJ1-2, with 9 nucleotides matching TRBD1. The V segment lost 4 bases and the J segment 5 bases; nucleotides outside the gene matches: 2. Germline V gene sequence: CDR1 LGHNA, CDR2 YNFKEQ. The CDR3 is 13 amino acids. This CDR3 reads CASSPDRGYGYTF. The DNA of the CDR3 is TGTGCCAGCAGCCCCGACAGGGGGTATGGCTACACCTTC.

In this sample, this clonotype turned up many times. The chain couples TRBV9 to TRBJ2-2; 8 nucleotides line up with TRBD2. The V gene end was trimmed by 4 bases and the J gene end by 2 bases; junction bases not matched to a gene: 10. This CDR3 is 17 amino acids long. Germline assignment: CDR1 SGDLS and CDR2 YYNGEE. CDR3 sequence (DNA): TGTGCCAGCAGCCGGGGGGGGGGCACCACTAACACCGGGGAGCTGTTTTTT. It specifies CASSRGGGTTNTGELFF.

This clonotype was seen many times. This chain connects TRBV7-2 to TRBJ1-1; no clear D. Germline V gives CDR1 SGHTA, CDR2 FQGNSA. V was shortened by 3 bases and J by 5 bases, with 13 bases between the two germline ends. The CDR3 is 14 residues long. The CDR3 bases are TGTGCCAGCAGCTTTGGAGGGAGGAGGACTGAAGCTTTCTTT. Residues: CASSFGGRRTEAFF. Filled out from reference TRBV7-2 and TRBJ1-1, the complete variable domain reads GAGVSQSPSNKVTEKGKDVELRCDPISGHTALYWYRQSLGQGLEFLIYFQGNSAPDKSGLPSDRFSAERTGGSVSTLTIQRTQQEDSAVYLCASSFGGRRTEAFFGQGTRLTVV.

As for this clonotype: It may be a read error: a sequence one base away is much more abundant. The conserved closing phenylalanine or tryptophan is absent in this CDR3, likely reflecting a read error. The CDR3 region has the DNA TGTGCCAGCAGCCGAACAGGGTTCGGAAGCAATCAGCCCCAGCATTCT. Its translation: CASSRTGFGSNQPQHS. This chain joins TRBV5-6 and TRBJ1-5; possible D gene TRBD1, 6 bases. V dropped 4 bases and J dropped 1 base, with 15 bases sitting between them. The CDR3 has 16 amino acids. In germline, CDR1 is SGHDT, CDR2 YYEEEE.

This clonotype has at least ten counts. V and J are TRBV12-3 or TRBV12-4 and TRBJ2-1, with TRBD2 matching over 8 bases. The CDR3 is 17 amino acids. Trimming removed 6 bases from V and 3 bases from J; junction bases left unmatched: 13. CDR3 sequence: CASSPGGGGGVYNEQFF. In DNA, the CDR3 is TGTGCCAGCAGCCCGGGGGGGGGGGGGGGGGTCTACAATGAGCAGTTCTTC.

This clonotype was seen many times. Compared with germline, one end of the junction differs, possibly owing to a read error. The J gene is TRBJ2-5, the V gene TRBV7-7; D may match TRBD1 or TRBD2 (5 bases each). The CDR3 spans 15 residues. Germline assignment: CDR1 SSHAT and CDR2 FNYEAQ (reference sequence). The CDR3 nucleotides are TGTGCTAGCAGCTTACGGGCAGACTCTGGGGGGACCCAGTACTTC. Its translation is CASSLRADSGGTQYF.

This clonotype has ten or more counts. The chain employs TRBV5-5 and TRBJ1-5; TRBD1 matches at 8 bases. This CDR3 is 14 amino acids long. V shed 4 bases and J 2 bases; nucleotides not matched to a gene: 2. The V gene's germline CDR1 is SGHKS and CDR2 YYEKEE (reference sequence). In nucleotides, the CDR3 is TGTGCCAGCAGCACAGGGGGGGGCAATCAGCCCCAGCATTTT. Its protein is CASSTGGGNQPQHF.

In its sample, this clonotype was seen a few times. This sequence may be a read error, since a much larger clone differs from it by one base. V gene TRBV11-2 combines with J gene TRBJ2-2; the D is unclear. Germline V gives CDR1 SGHAT, CDR2 FQNNGV. The CDR3 length is 15 residues. The CDR3, as DNA: TGTGCCAGCCCCCCCGCTCCGATGAACATCGGGGAGCTGTTTTTT. Its translation is CASPPAPMNIGELFF.

There are many counts of this clonotype. Here the CDR3 reads CSARQGLVEKLFF. CDR3 sequence (DNA): TGCAGTGCTAGACAGGGCCTGGTTGAAAAACTGTTTTTT. The chain employs TRBV20-1 and TRBJ1-4; TRBD1 might be the D (5 bases). Trimming stripped 2 bases from V and 7 bases from J, with 11 bases between. This CDR3 is 13 amino acids long. Germline CDR1 reads DFQATT; CDR2 reads SNEGSKA (reference sequence).

This clonotype was counted at least ten times. The chain links TRBV11-2 to TRBJ2-7; 7 bases agree with TRBD1. This CDR3 has 14 amino acids. The V gene end was trimmed by 7 bases and the J gene end by 3 bases; junction bases not matched to a gene: 9. Germline loops: CDR1 SGHAT, CDR2 FQNNGV. CDR3 in DNA: TGTGCCAGCACCCTGACAGGGTTCCTCTACGAGCAGTACTTC. Translating it yields CASTLTGFLYEQYF.

This clonotype was found many times. V is TRBV6-2 or TRBV6-3 and J is TRBJ2-1; tentative D call: TRBD1 (6 bases). There are 15 residues in the CDR3. Per germline, CDR1 MNHEY and CDR2 SVGEGT. V dropped 5 bases and J dropped 0 bases, with 11 bases sitting between them. CDR3 region: CASSPQGSSYNEQFF. For the CDR3, the DNA is TGTGCCAGCAGTCCACAGGGAAGCTCCTACAATGAGCAGTTCTTC.

Many counts were recorded for this clonotype. The J gene is TRBJ2-4, the V gene TRBV5-5; TRBD2 agrees at 14 bases. Germline CDR1 SGHKS, CDR2 YYEKEE (reference sequence). The CDR3 has 18 residues. V was clipped by 4 bases and J by 1 base; unmatched bases: 7. In DNA form, the CDR3 reads TGTGCCAGCAGCCAGCGTCGGACTAGCGGGGGGGCCAAAAACATTCAGTACTTC. Protein sequence: CASSQRRTSGGAKNIQYF.

Notes on this clonotype: Possible read error: a much larger clone is one base away. This chain connects TRBV7-9 to TRBJ1-5, with unresolved D. Germline CDR1 SEHNR, CDR2 FQNEAQ (reference sequence). The CDR3 contains 13 residues. Trimming stripped 5 bases from V and 1 base from J, with 6 bases between. CDR3 sequence reads: CASSPGSNQPQHF. The CDR3 DNA reads TGTGCCAGCAGCCCCGGGAGCAATCAGCCCCAGCATTTT.

In regard to this clonotype: This may stem from a read error, because a much larger clone lies one nucleotide away. The rearrangement uses TRBV6-6 and TRBJ1-5; D perhaps matches TRBD1 (6 bases). The CDR3 loop spans 14 amino acids. From germline, CDR1 is MNHNY and CDR2 SVGAGI (reference sequence). The CDR3 sequence: CVSSSGQFNQPQHF. The CDR3 nucleotides read TGTGTCAGCAGTTCTGGACAGTTTAATCAGCCCCAGCATTTT.

Details on this clonotype: A much larger clone differs by one base, so this may be a read error. The chain carries TRBV7-3 and TRBJ2-1; no reliable D call. Germline V lookup: CDR1 SGHTA, CDR2 FQGTGA. The CDR3 runs to 12 residues. CDR3 nucleotide sequence: TGTGCCAGCAGCTTAGCCCAGAATGAGCAGTCCTTC. Translation gives CASSLAQNEQSF.

This clonotype was seen many times. CDR3 in DNA: TGCAGCGTTGAAAGCGGGGGAGGGCGGACAGATACGCAGTATTTT. It translates to CSVESGGGRTDTQYF. The V and J genes are TRBV29-1 and TRBJ2-3; 8 nucleotides line up with TRBD2. V lost 2 bases, J lost 3 bases, and 7 bases stayed unmatched. There are 15 residues in the CDR3. CDR1 is SQVTM and CDR2 is ANQGSEA in the germline V gene.

This clonotype was counted ten times or more. The V gene is TRBV24-1, the J gene TRBJ2-3; D might be TRBD2 (7 bases). CDR1 KGHDR and CDR2 SFDVKD come from the germline V gene. Trimming removed 1 base from V and 7 bases from J, with 11 bases in between. The CDR3 length is 14 residues. The CDR3, as DNA: TGTGCCACCAGTGATTTTGGGGGGGCAAATACGCAGTATTTT. Translating it yields CATSDFGGANTQYF.

A word on this clonotype: Given a much more abundant clone one base away, this may be a read error. The chain recombines TRBV4-2 with TRBJ2-1; D call uncertain. The CDR3 runs 16 residues. CDR1 and CDR2 (germline): LGHNA, YNFKEQ. CDR3 nucleotide sequence: TGTGCCAGCAGCCAAGGGGCGGCTAAAGGATACAATGAGCAGTCCTTC. This sequence encodes CASSQGAAKGYNEQSF.

In regard to this clonotype: A much more abundant neighbour one base away suggests this may be a read error. V is TRBV5-4 and J is TRBJ1-6; 9 positions match TRBD1. CDR3 length: 15 amino acids. Germline CDR1 SGHNT, CDR2 YYREEE (reference sequence). CDR3 sequence (DNA): TGTGCCGGCAGCTTGCTGGACAGGGGCCATTCACCCCTCCACTTT. It yields the protein CAGSLLDRGHSPLHF. Combining the CDR3 with reference TRBV5-4 and TRBJ1-6 gives the whole variable domain ETGVTQSPTHLIKTRGQQVTLRCSSQSGHNTVSWYQQALGQGPQFIFQYYREEENGRGNFPPRFSGLQFPNYSSELNVNALELDDSALYLCAGSLLDRGHSPLHFGNGTRLTVT.

This clonotype was detected many times. The CDR3 sequence: CASSSRTEYGYTF. In DNA form, the CDR3 reads TGCGCCAGCTCCTCGAGGACGGAATATGGCTACACCTTC. The gene calls are TRBV5-1 and TRBJ1-2; D is uncertain. CDR3 length: 13 amino acids. The germline gives CDR1 SGHRS, CDR2 YFSETQ. Trimming pared 7 bases from V and 5 bases from J, leaving 15 bases between.

This clonotype came up many times. CDR3 DNA: TGTGCCAGTAAAAAGACAGGGGGCAATGAGCAGTTCTTC. It specifies CASKKTGGNEQFF. J is TRBJ2-1 and V is TRBV7-8; 9 nucleotides match TRBD1. This CDR3 has 13 residues. CDR1 is SGHVS and CDR2 is FQNEAQ in the germline V gene. The V and J ends lost 9 bases and 6 bases, in that order; junction bases with no gene match: 6.